One T cell receptor (beta chain) is described in this entry. No antigen is known for it. Replicate PCRs for unsorted PBMC used roughly 0.3 ug DNA (approximately 30,000 T cell genomes). Unsorted PBMC DNA underwent sequencing on ten immunoSEQ deep assay plates. Using immunoSEQ multiplex PCR, the repertoire was profiled, and TCRdb retains in-frame clones only, with some absent. This table has fewer than 700,000 clones, around 81% appearing once. The data are from a study of shared clonotypes between healthy human individuals. Study-wide points: The researchers took only blood, and tissue repertoires probably look different.

Sample: PBMCs. The receptor comes from a woman aged 35 to 49 in good health. Some clones in this sample may be carry-over from other donors' samples.

CDR3 DNA: TGTGCCAGCAGCTTGGGTCCGTCGGGGACTGAAGCTTTCTTT. The encoded protein is CASSLGPSGTEAFF. The chain employs TRBV5-5 and TRBJ1-1, with D unresolved. There are 14 residues in the CDR3. The germline V and J ends were trimmed by 0 bases and 5 bases, with 11 bases remaining between them. In germline, CDR1 is SGHKS, CDR2 YYEKEE (reference sequence).